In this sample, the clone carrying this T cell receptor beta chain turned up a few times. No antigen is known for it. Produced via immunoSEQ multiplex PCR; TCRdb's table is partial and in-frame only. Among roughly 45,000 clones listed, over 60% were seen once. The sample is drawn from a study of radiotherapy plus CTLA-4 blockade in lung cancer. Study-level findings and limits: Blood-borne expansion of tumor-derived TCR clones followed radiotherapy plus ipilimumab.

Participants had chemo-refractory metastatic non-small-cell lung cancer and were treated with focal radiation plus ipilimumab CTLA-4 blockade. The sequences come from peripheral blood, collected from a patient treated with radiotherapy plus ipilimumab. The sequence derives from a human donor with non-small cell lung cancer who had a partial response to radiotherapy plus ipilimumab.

CDR3: CASSRGHGHNYEQYF. DNA for the CDR3: TGTGCCAGCAGTAGGGGACACGGACACAACTACGAGCAGTACTTC. The J gene is TRBJ2-7, the V gene TRBV2; D might be TRBD1 (6 bases). Germline CDR1 and CDR2: SNHLY and FYNNEI. Trimming shortened V by 5 bases and J by 3 bases, and 17 bases separated the two germline ends. This CDR3 is 15 amino acids long.